A selection of T cell receptor beta chains follows, all from one sample in a study of cytomegalovirus exposure and HLA in healthy donors. Produced via immunoSEQ multiplex PCR; TCRdb's table is partial and in-frame only. The sample has 200,000 to 250,000 clones; over 70% are singletons. The sequencing input was PBMCs. These receptors came from a woman in her fifties or sixties in good health and CMV-seropositive. Both conserved end residues are part of each CDR3. Each record gives: J gene, V gene, clone size, D gene, CDR3 DNA, CDR3 protein. D genes are given only for firm matches. Clone size is stated in some rows and not others, as once, few, many or a class when expanded.

>TRBJ2-7|TRBV6-1|NA|TRBD2
TGTGCCAGCATAACTAGCGGGTACGAGCAGTACTTC
CASITSGYEQYF
>TRBJ2-7|TRBV5-1|once|TRBD2
TGCGCCAGCAGCTTCGAACTAGCGGGGTACTACGAGCAGTACTTC
CASSFELAGYYEQYF
>TRBJ2-2|TRBV13|once|NA
TGTGCCAGCAGCTCAGGGGCGGGCACCGGGGAGCTGTTTTTT
CASSSGAGTGELFF
>TRBJ1-5|TRBV27|NA|NA
TGTGCCAGCAGATCCGGGATAGGGCGTCAGCCCCAGCATTTT
CASRSGIGRQPQHF
>TRBJ2-2|TRBV2|once|NA
TGTGCCAGCAGCAGGCTAACGAACACCGGGGAGCTGTTTTTT
CASSRLTNTGELFF
>TRBJ2-3|TRBV28|NA|TRBD1
TGTGCCAGCAGTCCTACTTCGACAGGGACCAGCACAGATACGCAGTATTTT
CASSPTSTGTSTDTQYF
>TRBJ1-2|TRBV2|NA|NA
TGTGCCAGCACATCACAGGGAATAGCCTATGGCTACACCTTC
CASTSQGIAYGYTF
>TRBJ2-1|TRBV27|NA|TRBD1
TGTGCCAGCACCTGGACAGGGCAGAACAATGAGCAGTTCTTC
CASTWTGQNNEQFF
>TRBJ1-1|TRBV10-1|few|NA
TGCGCCAGCAGTGATGGGCTAATGAACACTGAAGCTTTCTTT
CASSDGLMNTEAFF
>TRBJ2-7|TRBV19|NA|TRBD1
TGTGCCAGTAGTATAGCAGACAGGGGGTATGTCTACGAGCAGTACTTC
CASSIADRGYVYEQYF
>TRBJ2-7|TRBV27|NA|TRBD2
TGTGCCAGCAGTCTCCGGACAAAACGGGATGCGGGAGTACCGTACGAGCAGTACTTC
CASSLRTKRDAGVPYEQYF
>TRBJ2-7|TRBV14|NA|TRBD2
TGTGCCAGCAGCCAAGATCCCCCGACTAGCGAGGACTACGAGCAGTACTTC
CASSQDPPTSEDYEQYF
>TRBJ1-1|TRBV11-2|few|NA
TGTGCCAGCAGCCCGCGGGCCCGAGGAAACACTGAAGCTTTCTTT
CASSPRARGNTEAFF
>TRBJ2-2|TRBV7-3|NA|TRBD2
TGTGCCAGCAGCTTAACTAGCGGGAGCAACGGGGAGCTGTTTTTT
CASSLTSGSNGELFF
>TRBJ1-5|TRBV7-3|NA|NA
TGTGCCAGCAGCCCCCCGACAGAGGAACATAGCAATCAGCCCCAGCATTTT
CASSPPTEEHSNQPQHF
>TRBJ2-7|TRBV10-2|few|NA
TGCGCCAGCACCCGGCAGGCAGGCGAGCAGTACTTC
CASTRQAGEQYF
>TRBJ1-5|TRBV19|NA|TRBD1
TGTGCCAGTTCCGGGACAGGGGGCAATCAGCCCCAGCATTTT
CASSGTGGNQPQHF
>TRBJ1-5|TRBV28|NA|NA
TGTGCCAGCAGTTTTGGTAGTCAGCCCCAGCATTTT
CASSFGSQPQHF
>TRBJ2-1|TRBV7-9|NA|TRBD2
TGTGCCAGCAGCTACCCTAGCGGGAGGGCCTACAATGAGCAGTTCTTC
CASSYPSGRAYNEQFF
>TRBJ1-2|TRBV27|NA|NA
TGTGCCAGCAGTCTTATTCCAGGAATCTATGGCTACACCTTC
CASSLIPGIYGYTF
>TRBJ1-4|TRBV5-4|NA|NA
TGTGCCAGCAGCCCCGGACAGACTAATGAAAAACTGTTTTTT
CASSPGQTNEKLFF
>TRBJ1-6|TRBV2|NA|TRBD1
TGTGCCAGCAGAGTATCGGGACAGGGGAATTCACCCCTCCACTTT
CASRVSGQGNSPLHF
>TRBJ2-4|TRBV6-5|NA|TRBD2
TGTGCCAGCAGTTATTCGGGAGGGCTAGCCAAAAACATTCAGTACTTC
CASSYSGGLAKNIQYF
>TRBJ2-5|TRBV5-1|NA|NA
TGCGCCAGCAGCCTGGTACCAGGCCAAGAGACCCAGTACTTC
CASSLVPGQETQYF
>TRBJ2-3|TRBV6-5|NA|TRBD2
TGTGCCAGCAGTAAACGGACTAGCGGGGCGGATACGCAGTATTTT
CASSKRTSGADTQYF
>TRBJ2-1|TRBV5-4|NA|TRBD2
TGTGCCAGCAGCTTGGGAAGCGGGAGGAACTACAATGAGCAGTTCTTC
CASSLGSGRNYNEQFF
>TRBJ2-7|TRBV11-2|NA|NA
TGTGCCAGCAGCTTAGACTATGGGGGCCGCGCCTACGAGCAGTACTTC
CASSLDYGGRAYEQYF
>TRBJ1-5|TRBV19|NA|NA
TGTGCCAGTAGTTCGCAGGTTAGCAATCAGCCCCAGCATTTT
CASSSQVSNQPQHF
>TRBJ2-1|TRBV7-9|NA|TRBD2
TGTGCCAGCAGCTTAGTACCCCGACTAGCGGGAGGTAGCAATGAGCAGTTCTTC
CASSLVPRLAGGSNEQFF
>TRBJ1-3|TRBV7-2|NA|NA
TGTGCCAGCAGCTTCGAGGGAAACACCATATATTTT
CASSFEGNTIYF
>TRBJ1-1|TRBV28|NA|TRBD1
TGTGCCAGCAGTCTGGGACAGGCACGGAACACTGAAGCTTTCTTT
CASSLGQARNTEAFF
>TRBJ2-7|TRBV18|few|TRBD2
TGTGCCAGCTCACCCCTAGCGGGAGACATCTACGAGCAGTACTTC
CASSPLAGDIYEQYF
>TRBJ2-7|TRBV19|NA|TRBD1
TGTGCCAGTACCTTGGGACAGGGCAGGAGCGAGCAGTACTTC
CASTLGQGRSEQYF
>TRBJ2-3|TRBV7-9|NA|TRBD1
TGTTCCAGCAGCTTAAGGACAGGGGGAGCAGATACGCAGTATTTT
CSSSLRTGGADTQYF
>TRBJ1-5|TRBV5-6|NA|NA
TGTGCCAGCAGCTTGTTGGCTGGGGGCTGGAGCAATCAGCCCCAGCATTTT
CASSLLAGGWSNQPQHF
>TRBJ1-5|TRBV18|NA|NA
TGTGCCAGCTCACCAAGTACAGCAAGGAACAATCAGCCCCAGCATTTT
CASSPSTARNNQPQHF
>TRBJ2-7|TRBV7-9|NA|TRBD2
TGTGCCAGCAGCTCCAGGACTAGCGTTCCCTACGAGCAGTACTTC
CASSSRTSVPYEQYF
>TRBJ2-1|TRBV10-2|NA|TRBD2
TGCGCCAGCAGTGTGTTAGCGGGAAGTAATGAGCAGTTCTTC
CASSVLAGSNEQFF
>TRBJ2-5|TRBV14|NA|TRBD1
TGTGCCAGCAGCCCGACAGGGCATGACGACCCAAGAAAAGAGACCCAGTACTTC
CASSPTGHDDPRKETQYF
>TRBJ2-7|TRBV6-6|once|TRBD1
TGTGCCAGCAGCGGGACAGGGGATGAGCAGTACTTC
CASSGTGDEQYF
>TRBJ1-1|TRBV4-1|NA|NA
TGCGCCAGCAGCCAAGATTGGTTAGGGGCCCGAACCCTTGAAGCTTTCTTT
CASSQDWLGARTLEAFF
>TRBJ2-7|TRBV12-5|NA|NA
TGTGCTAGTAGCGAGAGTCCTCCCTACGAGCAGTACTTC
CASSESPPYEQYF
>TRBJ1-2|TRBV2|few|NA
TGTGCCAGCAGGAGAATGGACTATGGCTACACCTTC
CASRRMDYGYTF
>TRBJ2-1|TRBV29-1|NA|NA
TGCAGCGCGCGACTAGGGAATGGGTACAATGAGCAGTTCTTC
CSARLGNGYNEQFF
>TRBJ2-2|TRBV7-9|NA|NA
TGTGCCAGCAGCCCCGGGACACCTAGAACCGGGGAGCTGTTTTTT
CASSPGTPRTGELFF
>TRBJ1-1|TRBV5-6|NA|NA
TGTGCCAGCAGCTTTCTGGAACAGGCTTTCACTGAAGCTTTCTTT
CASSFLEQAFTEAFF